This T cell receptor beta chain is drawn from a study of OX40 agonist ivuxolimab in advanced cancers. Turning to the study itself: Cancers in dose escalation were hepatocellular, melanoma, renal cell and head and neck. Prior therapy, whether anti-PD-1, anti-PD-L1 or anti-CTLA-4, was allowed, and 35% to 40% had some.

Broader study findings: No antigen was identified for the clonally expanded peripheral T cells. Doses of 0.1 to 3.0 mg/kg were accompanied by clonal expansion of CD4+ and CD8+ blood T cells by week 6.

Points on this clone: Its antigen is unknown.

The method was immunoSEQ multiplex PCR; TCRdb's version includes in-frame clones alone and lacks a portion of them. Seen here are roughly 50,000 clones, around nine tenths observed once, and the top ten hold more than 6.5%. The source is an adult with an advanced solid tumor such as melanoma, head and neck, liver or kidney cancer. The source material was CD4+ or CD8+ T cells sorted from blood, sampled in a trial of the OX40 agonist ivuxolimab.

This chain's CDR3 is CASSGRGAGGYGYTF. CDR3 DNA: TGTGCCAGCAGCGGAAGAGGGGCAGGCGGCTATGGCTACACCTTC. V gene TRBV7-6 combines with J gene TRBJ1-2; D is perhaps TRBD1 (5 bases). This CDR3 contains 15 residues. Looked up from germline, CDR1 is SGHVS and CDR2 is FNYEAQ. Trimming pared 5 bases from V and 4 bases from J, leaving 17 bases between.